A selection of T cell receptor beta chains follows, all from one sample in a study of T cell repertoires in cytomegalovirus infection. TCRdb processed the reads anew with MiXCR; each CDR3 protein has one entry. The sample consists of approximately 700,000 distinct CDR3 sequences, less than 40% of them appearing once. Input material: PBMCs. The source of these receptors is a human donor in good health (CMV status not recorded). Some clones in this sample may be carry-over from other donors' samples. CDR3s include the opening cysteine and the closing phenylalanine or tryptophan. D genes are given only for firm matches. Some rows have no size entry. The others give once, few or many, or a class for an expanded clone.

cdr3_length	v_call	j_call	clone_size	d_call	cdr3_aa	cdr3_nt
16	TRBV7-2	TRBJ2-2	-	TRBD2	CASSPTSGANTGELFF	TGTGCCAGCAGCCCCACTAGCGGGGCGAACACCGGGGAGCTGTTTTTT
14	TRBV19	TRBJ1-5	-	-	CASSGGISNQPQHF	TGTGCCAGTAGTGGAGGGATCAGCAATCAGCCCCAGCATTTT
11	TRBV2	TRBJ2-5	-	TRBD2	CAETSGETQYF	TGTGCCGAGACTAGCGGTGAGACCCAGTACTTC
16	TRBV29-1	TRBJ2-4	-	-	CSVEKGDSPSQNIQYF	TGCAGCGTTGAGAAAGGCGATTCCCCAAGCCAAAACATTCAGTACTTC
10	TRBV28	TRBJ2-4	-	-	CASSRNIQYF	TGTGCCAGCAGCCGAAACATTCAGTACTTC
18	TRBV23-1	TRBJ1-2	-	TRBD1	CASSPVPNRDRGDYGYTF	TGCGCCAGCAGTCCTGTCCCAAACCGGGACAGGGGAGACTATGGCTACACCTTC
13	TRBV10-1	TRBJ1-2	few	TRBD1	CASSGQGTRGYTF	TGCGCCAGCAGTGGACAGGGGACCCGTGGCTACACCTTC
15	TRBV5-6	TRBJ1-1	few	-	CASSANPGALTEAFF	TGTGCCAGCAGCGCCAACCCGGGGGCGCTTACTGAAGCTTTCTTT
16	TRBV28	TRBJ1-5	few	-	CASSRDFQGGIQPQHF	TGTGCCAGCAGCCGGGACTTTCAAGGGGGAATTCAGCCCCAGCATTTT
14	TRBV7-9	TRBJ2-3	-	-	CASSPFSTPDTQYF	TGTGCCAGCAGCCCATTCTCAACCCCAGATACGCAGTATTTT
14	TRBV2	TRBJ1-2	once	-	CASSEGQSSYGYTF	TGTGCCAGCAGTGAAGGACAGTCTTCCTATGGCTACACCTTC
15	TRBV20-1	TRBJ2-1	-	TRBD2	CSAPPSGRSWDEQFF	TGCAGTGCTCCCCCTAGCGGGAGGTCATGGGATGAGCAGTTCTTC
14	TRBV12-3/TRBV12-4	TRBJ1-5	few	TRBD1	CASSFGRGGTPQHF	TGTGCCAGCAGTTTCGGCAGGGGGGGGACGCCCCAGCATTTT
12	TRBV10-3	TRBJ2-1	-	TRBD1	CATDDRGSEQFF	TGTGCCACCGACGACAGGGGGAGTGAGCAGTTCTTC
15	TRBV19	TRBJ1-1	-	-	CASSIDPGKGTEAFF	TGTGCCAGTAGTATAGACCCGGGGAAGGGCACTGAAGCTTTCTTT
15	TRBV27	TRBJ1-6	-	TRBD1	CASSPRQGPGSPLHF	TGTGCCAGCAGTCCCCGACAGGGCCCGGGTTCACCCCTCCACTTT
14	TRBV2	TRBJ1-4	-	-	CASRRYDGNEKLFF	TGTGCCAGCAGGCGATATGACGGGAATGAAAAACTGTTTTTT